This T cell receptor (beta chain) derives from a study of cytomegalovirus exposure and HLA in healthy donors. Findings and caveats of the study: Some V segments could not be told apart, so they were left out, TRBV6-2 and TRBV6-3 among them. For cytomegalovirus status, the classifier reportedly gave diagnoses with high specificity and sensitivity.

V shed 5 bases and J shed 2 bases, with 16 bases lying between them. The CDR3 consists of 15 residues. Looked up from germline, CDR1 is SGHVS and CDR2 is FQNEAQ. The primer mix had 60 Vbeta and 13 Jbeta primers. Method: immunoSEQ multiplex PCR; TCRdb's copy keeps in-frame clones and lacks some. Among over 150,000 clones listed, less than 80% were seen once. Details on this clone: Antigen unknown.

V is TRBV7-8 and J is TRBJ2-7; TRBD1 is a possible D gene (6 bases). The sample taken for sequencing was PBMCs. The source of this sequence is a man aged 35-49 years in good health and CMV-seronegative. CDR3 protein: CASSQELGAPYEQYF. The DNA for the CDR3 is TGTGCCAGCAGCCAGGAACTGGGGGCCCCCTACGAGCAGTACTTC. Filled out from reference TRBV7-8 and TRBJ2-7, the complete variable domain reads GAGVSQSPRYKVAKRGQDVALRCDPISGHVSLFWYQQALGQGPEFLTYFQNEAQLDKSGLPSDRFFAERPEGSVSTLKIQRTQQEDSAVYLCASSQELGAPYEQYFGPGTRLTVT.